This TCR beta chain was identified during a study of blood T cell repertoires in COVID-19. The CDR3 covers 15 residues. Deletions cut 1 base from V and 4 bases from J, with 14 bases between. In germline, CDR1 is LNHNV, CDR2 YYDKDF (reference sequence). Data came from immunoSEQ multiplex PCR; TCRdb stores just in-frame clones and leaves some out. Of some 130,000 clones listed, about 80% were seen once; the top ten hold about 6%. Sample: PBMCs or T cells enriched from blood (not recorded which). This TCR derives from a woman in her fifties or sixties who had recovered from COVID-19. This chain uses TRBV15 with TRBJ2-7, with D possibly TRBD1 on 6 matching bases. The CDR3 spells CATSRGLPQGYEQYF. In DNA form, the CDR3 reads TGTGCCACCAGCAGAGGACTACCTCAGGGGTACGAGCAGTACTTC. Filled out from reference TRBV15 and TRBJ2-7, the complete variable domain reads DAMVIQNPRYQVTQFGKPVTLSCSQTLNHNVMYWYQQKSSQAPKLLFHYYDKDFNNEADTPDNFQSRRPNTSFCFLDIRSPGLGDTAMYLCATSRGLPQGYEQYFGPGTRLTVT.